These T cell receptor beta chains were read from a single sample in a study of tumor-infiltrating lymphocytes in localized non-small cell lung cancer. Only in-frame clones appear in the TCRdb table, and some are missing; sequencing was by immunoSEQ multiplex PCR. The sample consists of approximately 10,000 clones, 60% of them appearing once. Sequencing was carried out using uninvolved lung tissue not adjacent to the tumor. Source of these receptors: a human donor with non-small cell lung cancer. Each CDR3 is given with its conserved first and last residue. The D gene is left open where the match is weak. Not every row has a clone size; where given, it reads once, few, many or a size class.

V	D	J	size	DNA	CDR3
TRBV6-5	.	TRBJ1-1	.	TGTGCCAGCAGTAAGGGGGGGGGCATGAACACTGAAGCTTTCTTT	CASSKGGGMNTEAFF
TRBV29-1	.	TRBJ2-5	.	TGCAGCGTTGGAGGGGCGGAGACCCAGTACTTC	CSVGGAETQYF
TRBV5-7	.	TRBJ1-2	.	TGTGCCAGCAGTTCCCGAGGGGGACTTAGGGGGGGCTACACCTTC	CASSSRGGLRGGYTF
TRBV19	.	TRBJ2-1	.	TGTGCCAGTAGTAGATTAGGGACTCCGCAGTTCTTC	CASSRLGTPQFF
TRBV2	TRBD1	TRBJ1-5	.	TGTGCCAGCAGTGATGACAGGGGCAATCAGCCCCAGCATTTT	CASSDDRGNQPQHF
TRBV7-9	.	TRBJ1-1	.	TGTGCCAGCAGCCCCCAGACAGAGACCAACACTGAAGCTTTCTTT	CASSPQTETNTEAFF
TRBV28	.	TRBJ1-1	few	TGTGCCAGCAGTTTAACAACTGAAGCTTTCTTT	CASSLTTEAFF
TRBV27	.	TRBJ1-2	few	TGTGCCAGCGGTCGGGACACCTATGGCTACACCTTC	CASGRDTYGYTF
TRBV9	.	TRBJ1-5	.	TGTGCCAGCCCAAGAGGGTGGGATAGCAATCAGCCCCAGCATTTT	CASPRGWDSNQPQHF
TRBV7-2	.	TRBJ2-5	.	TGTGCCAGCAGCTTAGGACTAGTATGGACAGAGACCCAGTACTTC	CASSLGLVWTETQYF
TRBV7-9	.	TRBJ2-7	.	TGTGCCAGCAGCCTTCGGGCAGGCTCCTACGAGCAGTACTTC	CASSLRAGSYEQYF
TRBV5-1	.	TRBJ1-6	few	TGCGCCAGCAGCAACGGGACGGTCCGCAACTCACCCCTCCACTTT	CASSNGTVRNSPLHF
TRBV20-1	.	TRBJ2-1	once	TGCAGTACCCCCTATGTGAATGAGCAGTTCTTC	CSTPYVNEQFF
TRBV2	.	TRBJ1-2	.	TGTGCCAGCAGTGGGGGGACATTAGGGAGCTACACCTTC	CASSGGTLGSYTF
TRBV11-2	.	TRBJ1-1	.	TGTGCCAGCAGCTCCCGGGGACGATTGAACACTGAAGCTTTCTTT	CASSSRGRLNTEAFF
TRBV6-1	TRBD2	TRBJ2-1	.	TGTGCCAGCACCCGGAAAGCGGGAATGAATGAGCAGTTCTTC	CASTRKAGMNEQFF
TRBV5-1	TRBD2	TRBJ2-3	few	TGCGCCAGCAGCTTAATAGCGGGGGCAGATACGCAGTATTTT	CASSLIAGADTQYF
TRBV5-6	.	TRBJ2-7	.	TGTGCCAGCAGCTTTGACAGTCGCCGGGGCGAGCAGTACTTC	CASSFDSRRGEQYF
TRBV25-1	.	TRBJ1-5	medium-sized	TGTGCCAGCAGTGGAACACAGGGTAGCAATCAGCCCCAGCATTTT	CASSGTQGSNQPQHF
TRBV4-2	.	TRBJ2-7	.	TGTGCCAGCAGCCAAGATCAAGACACCTCAAGGGTCTACGAGCAGTACTTC	CASSQDQDTSRVYEQYF
TRBV4-3	.	TRBJ1-2	.	TGCGCCAGCAGCCAAGATCACGGATTCTTCAACTATGGCTACACCTTC	CASSQDHGFFNYGYTF
TRBV11-3	TRBD1	TRBJ1-2	few	TGTGCCAGCAGCCCGCGACAGGGAGTTACCTATGGCTACACCTTC	CASSPRQGVTYGYTF
TRBV19	TRBD1	TRBJ1-5	.	TGTGCCAGTAGTATCACCGGGACAGGGCAGGGGCAGCCCCAGCATTTT	CASSITGTGQGQPQHF
TRBV14	.	TRBJ1-2	.	TGTGCCAGCAGCCAAGGCACGGTCTATGGCTACACCTTC	CASSQGTVYGYTF
TRBV4-3	.	TRBJ2-3	.	TGCGCCAGCAGCCAAGAACCCCATGCTAGCACAGATACGCAGTATTTT	CASSQEPHASTDTQYF
TRBV7-3	.	TRBJ2-6	.	TGTGCCAGCAGCCTCGGGTCCTACTCTGGGGCCAACGTCCTGACTTTC	CASSLGSYSGANVLTF
TRBV4-3	TRBD2	TRBJ2-3	few	TGCGCCAGCAGCCAAGACCTCGCGGGGGGGCAGGGTACGCAGTATTTT	CASSQDLAGGQGTQYF
TRBV7-3	.	TRBJ2-6	.	TGTGCCAGCAGCTCCTCTTCGGCGGGGTTGGGGGCCAACGTCCTGACTTTC	CASSSSSAGLGANVLTF
TRBV9	.	TRBJ2-5	.	TGTGCCAGCAGCGTAGCGGGACGAACATCCCAAGAGACCCAGTACTTC	CASSVAGRTSQETQYF
TRBV5-1	TRBD2	TRBJ2-1	few	TGCGCCAGCACCCGGACTAGCGGGGGGTACAATGAGCAGTTCTTC	CASTRTSGGYNEQFF
TRBV6-5	TRBD1	TRBJ1-5	.	TGTGCCAGCAGGATGGACAGGGTGGAGCATTTT	CASRMDRVEHF
TRBV6-5	TRBD1	TRBJ1-4	.	TGTGCCAGCAGTCGACAGGGATCAACTAATGAAAAACTGTTTTTT	CASSRQGSTNEKLFF
TRBV28	.	TRBJ1-2	.	TGTGCCAGCAGTTTTGTTGCAGCAAATGGCTACACCTTC	CASSFVAANGYTF
TRBV20-1	.	TRBJ2-1	.	TGCAGTGCTAGAGTCGTTGGTGAGCAGTTCTTC	CSARVVGEQFF
TRBV5-8	.	TRBJ2-1	.	TGTGCCAGCACCAGAGGACGGAGCTCCTACAATGAGCAGTTCTTC	CASTRGRSSYNEQFF
TRBV5-8	.	TRBJ2-4	.	TGTGCCAGCAGCTTGGATCAGGGCCTAGCCAAAAACATTCAGTACTTC	CASSLDQGLAKNIQYF
TRBV5-1	.	TRBJ1-4	few	TGCGCCAGCAGCTTGGTGGCACTAGACGAAAAACTGTTTTTT	CASSLVALDEKLFF
TRBV28	.	TRBJ2-6	.	TGTGCCAGCAGTCCCCGAGGAAAGGGGGCCAACGTCCTGACTTTC	CASSPRGKGANVLTF
TRBV5-1	.	TRBJ2-7	few	TGCGCCAGCAGCGAAGGGACGTGGAGCTACGAGCAGTACTTC	CASSEGTWSYEQYF
TRBV6-5	.	TRBJ1-4	.	TGTGCCAGCAGCCCCGGGTGGAAGAATGAAAAACTGTTTTTT	CASSPGWKNEKLFF